Presented here are 6 T cell receptor beta chains from one specimen sequenced in a study of control samples from healthy donors and cancer patients (dated by TCRdb to between 2020 and 2021). Libraries were constructed by the immunoSEQ multiplex PCR assay. This immuneACCESS table, as held by TCRdb, lists in-frame sequences with V and J called but not all clones. Of the missing ones, under half trace to an unresolved V gene in checked studies; the others have no known cause. The sample records 140,000 or so clones, 80% to 95% of which are singletons. The top ten hold about 3.2% of the sample. Sequencing input: blood. The receptor set was obtained from a young man in good health.

This clone was seen only once. This specimen includes other DNA sequences encoding the same CDR3. The chain is built from TRBV27 and TRBJ2-2; 12 bases fit TRBD2. This CDR3 region has 14 residues. V was pared by 8 bases and J by 6 bases, with 4 bases of the junction left unmatched. Germline V CDR1 and CDR2: MNHEY, SMNVEV (reference sequence). This CDR3 is CASELAGGSGELFF. The CDR3 DNA is TGTGCCAGCGAACTAGCGGGGGGTTCCGGGGAGCTGTTTTTT.

This chain links TRBV7-9 with TRBJ1-1; 12 bases align to TRBD1. The CDR3 is 17 amino acids. The germline gives CDR1 SEHNR, CDR2 FQNEAQ (reference sequence). V shed 5 bases, J shed 1 base, and the junction held 8 bases outside the gene matches. The CDR3 sequence: CASSTGDRGRGNTEAFF. CDR3 coding DNA: TGTGCCAGCAGCACAGGGGACAGGGGGCGAGGGAACACTGAAGCTTTCTTT.

This clone was seen more than once but under ten times. The chain combines TRBV2 with TRBJ2-3; TRBD2 aligns across 12 bases. The CDR3 covers 17 residues. Trimming removed 0 bases from V and 5 bases from J; junction bases left unmatched: 6. Germline V lookup: CDR1 SNHLY, CDR2 FYNNEI. CDR3 loop: CASSEARLAGGQDTQYF. In DNA, the CDR3 is TGTGCCAGCAGTGAAGCGCGGCTAGCGGGGGGGCAAGATACGCAGTATTTT.

The V gene is TRBV5-1, the J gene TRBJ2-1; 8 bases are a match to TRBD2. The germline CDR1 and CDR2 sequences are SGHRS and YFSETQ. Trimming removed 7 bases from V and 2 bases from J; junction bases left unmatched: 8. CDR3 length: 15 amino acids. Written as DNA, the CDR3 is TGCGCCAGCGACCAGCGGGGGCCCCCCTACAATGAGCAGTTCTTC. It translates to CASDQRGPPYNEQFF.

J is TRBJ2-1 and V is TRBV10-3; 9 nucleotides match TRBD2. The length of the CDR3 is 12 residues. V shed 8 bases, J shed 9 bases, and the junction held 5 bases outside the gene matches. CDR1 and CDR2 (germline): ENHRY, SYGVKD. The CDR3 DNA is TGTGCCATCGGCAGAGCGGGGGGTGAGCAGTTCTTC. This gives the protein CAIGRAGGEQFF.

This clone was found once. The chain couples TRBV7-6 to TRBJ2-7; D is ambiguous. The V end was cut by 3 bases, the J end by 3 bases, with 9 bases between. The CDR3 consists of 13 residues. Germline V gene sequence: CDR1 SGHVS, CDR2 FNYEAQ. In nucleotides, the CDR3 is TGTGCCAGCAGCTTCGAACGAGGCTACGAGCAGTACTTC. It encodes CASSFERGYEQYF.